This passage covers 11 T cell receptor beta chains from one sample sequenced in a study of siplizumab effects on memory and regulatory T cells. Only in-frame clones appear in the TCRdb table, and some are missing; sequencing was by immunoSEQ multiplex PCR. The sample includes 98,000 or so clones, over 90% of them seen just once. Sequencing was carried out using Tregs sorted from blood. The receptors come from a human donor in good health.

This CDR3 is CASRSTGDTQYF. CDR3 in DNA: TGTGCCAGCAGGTCGACCGGAGATACGCAGTATTTT. This chain joins TRBV27 and TRBJ2-3; the D is unclear. Trimming stripped 6 bases from V and 5 bases from J, with 9 bases between. CDR1 and CDR2 from the germline V gene are MNHEY and SMNVEV (reference sequence). The CDR3 runs to 12 residues.

DNA for the CDR3: TGTGCCAGTAGCCTCCAGTACGGCACAGATACGCAGTATTTT. Protein product: CASSLQYGTDTQYF. The chain employs TRBV19 and TRBJ2-3; D unclear. Trimming pared 6 bases from V and 1 base from J, leaving 11 bases between. The CDR3 has 14 residues. The germline V gene has CDR1 LNHDA and CDR2 SQIVND (reference sequence).

This sequence joins TRBV9 and TRBJ2-6; D uncertain. The CDR3 is 14 residues long. The germline V gene encodes CDR1 SGDLS and CDR2 YYNGEE. Trimming left V 0 bases short and J 2 bases short, with 3 bases between. The CDR3 region has the DNA TGTGCCAGCAGCGTAGTGGCTGGGGCCAACGTCCTGACTTTC. Translation: CASSVVAGANVLTF.

This clone appeared once. The V and J genes are TRBV21-1 and TRBJ2-1; TRBD2 was called by the table and not checked on the DNA. TRBV21-1 constitutes a pseudogene. The CDR3 is made up of 16 amino acids. The CDR3 spells CASSRARGRDHNEQFF. Written as DNA, the CDR3 is TGTGCCAGCAGCAGGGCCCGCGGGAGGGACCACAATGAGCAGTTCTTC.

CDR3 nucleotide sequence: TGCGCCAGCAGCCTCGGACGGACCAAAGAGACCCAGTACTTC. Translating gives CASSLGRTKETQYF. This chain joins TRBV5-1 and TRBJ2-5; D gene ambiguous. The germline CDR1 and CDR2 sequences are SGHRS and YFSETQ. CDR3 size: 14 residues. Trimming shortened V by 4 bases and J by 3 bases, and 13 bases separated the two germline ends.

The chain recombines TRBV10-3 with TRBJ1-5; D is possibly TRBD1 (6 bases). The germline gives CDR1 ENHRY, CDR2 SYGVKD. CDR3 length: 13 amino acids. The germline V and J ends were trimmed by 10 bases and 4 bases, with 14 bases remaining between them. CDR3 in amino acids: CATGQGMNQPQHF. As DNA, the CDR3 is TGTGCCACCGGGCAGGGGATGAATCAGCCCCAGCATTTT.

The chain combines TRBV5-4 with TRBJ2-7; D ambiguous. Germline-derived CDR1 and CDR2 are SGHNT and YYREEE (reference sequence). V was cut by 1 base and J by 2 bases, with 10 bases left in between. This CDR3 comprises 14 residues. CDR3 in amino acids: CASSLLARPYEQYF. The CDR3 nucleotides are TGTGCCAGCAGCTTGTTGGCGCGTCCCTACGAGCAGTACTTC.

This chain uses TRBV2 with TRBJ2-5; tentative D call: TRBD2 (7 bases). Germline V gene sequence: CDR1 SNHLY, CDR2 FYNNEI. The length of the CDR3 is 15 residues. Trimming removed 5 bases at V and 5 bases at J, with 18 bases between. The chain's CDR3 is CASSTTSRGYETQYF. DNA of the CDR3: TGTGCCAGCAGTACGACTAGCAGGGGATACGAGACCCAGTACTTC.

The V call is TRBV7-9, the J call TRBJ2-2, with D tentatively TRBD2 (5 bases). CDR3 size: 17 residues. Germline V gene sequence: CDR1 SEHNR, CDR2 FQNEAQ (reference sequence). V dropped 7 bases and J dropped 0 bases, with 18 bases sitting between them. CDR3 region: CASNLRMEEPNTGELFF. The CDR3 nucleotides are TGTGCCAGCAACCTAAGGATGGAGGAGCCGAACACCGGGGAGCTGTTTTTT.

The chain uses TRBV19 and TRBJ2-7; TRBD1 matches 10 bases. The trim removed 4 bases at V and 6 bases at J, leaving 9 bases unmatched. This CDR3 has 15 residues. Germline assignment: CDR1 LNHDA and CDR2 SQIVND (reference sequence). DNA for the CDR3: TGTGCCAGTAGTACCGCGACAGGGGGCGTCGGCGAGCAGTACTTC. It codes for CASSTATGGVGEQYF.

This chain joins TRBV6-5 and TRBJ1-2, with D unresolved. The V and J ends lost 11 bases and 4 bases respectively, with 11 bases between them. CDR1 and CDR2 from the germline V gene are MNHEY and SVGAGI. This CDR3 is 11 amino acids long. The DNA of the CDR3 is TGTGCCCTCGGGCGGAGCTATGGCTACACCTTC. Its translation is CALGRSYGYTF.